This is a list of T cell receptor beta chains from one sample in a study of response to subunit inactivated influenza vaccine. TCRdb re-derived calls from the RT-PCR reads in MiXCR, one entry per CDR3 protein. Here the sample spans about 150,000 distinct CDR3 sequences, about 10% being singletons. The starting material was CD8+ T cells sorted from PBMCs, obtained approximately 25 months after vaccination. The receptors originated from a man between 50 and 70 years old who received an inactivated influenza vaccine. Each CDR3 is given with its conserved first and last residue. D genes are given only for firm matches. The size of a clone is reported for some rows only, either as once, few or many, or as a class for expanded clones.

d_gene: -; len: 14; j_gene: TRBJ1-1; abundance: -; v_gene: TRBV5-8; CDR3nt: TGTGCCAGCAGCTTGTTTTGGGGGGACACTGAAGCTTTCTTT; CDR3aa: CASSLFWGDTEAFF
d_gene: -; len: 14; j_gene: TRBJ1-4; abundance: -; v_gene: TRBV7-6; CDR3nt: TGTGCCAGCAGCTCCGGACAGTGGGATGAAAAACTGTTTTTT; CDR3aa: CASSSGQWDEKLFF
d_gene: -; len: 13; j_gene: TRBJ1-2; abundance: many; v_gene: TRBV29-1; CDR3nt: TGCAGCGGGGCCCCAATTGCAAACTATGGCTACACCTTC; CDR3aa: CSGAPIANYGYTF
d_gene: TRBD2; len: 15; j_gene: TRBJ2-1; abundance: -; v_gene: TRBV6-2/TRBV6-3; CDR3nt: TGTGCCAGCAGTTACTCACTAGCGGGAGCCAATGAGCAGTTCTTC; CDR3aa: CASSYSLAGANEQFF
d_gene: -; len: 18; j_gene: TRBJ2-4; abundance: -; v_gene: TRBV28; CDR3nt: TGTGCCAGCAGATCCCTAGGGTCGGGGGAGGTGGACAAAAACATTCAGTACTTC; CDR3aa: CASRSLGSGEVDKNIQYF
d_gene: -; len: 14; j_gene: TRBJ1-1; abundance: many; v_gene: TRBV20-1; CDR3nt: TGCAGTGCTAGAGGCGACAGTATAAACACTGAAGCTTTCTTT; CDR3aa: CSARGDSINTEAFF
d_gene: -; len: 14; j_gene: TRBJ2-2; abundance: few; v_gene: TRBV7-7; CDR3nt: TGTGCCAGCAGCGTTGACACCTACACCGGGGAGCTGTTTTTT; CDR3aa: CASSVDTYTGELFF
d_gene: TRBD1; len: 17; j_gene: TRBJ2-7; abundance: few; v_gene: TRBV20-1; CDR3nt: TGCAGTGCTAGAGACCTGGAGACAGGGGTGTACTCCTACGAGCAGTACTTC; CDR3aa: CSARDLETGVYSYEQYF
d_gene: -; len: 14; j_gene: TRBJ2-1; abundance: -; v_gene: TRBV7-9; CDR3nt: TGTGCCAGCAGCTTCAATGGGAGAGGCAATGAGCAGTTCTTC; CDR3aa: CASSFNGRGNEQFF
d_gene: TRBD2; len: 21; j_gene: TRBJ2-5; abundance: many; v_gene: TRBV29-1; CDR3nt: TGCAGCGTTGAAGATCTTGGGACTAGCGGGAGGGCCATTCAACCCCAAGAGACCCAGTACTTC; CDR3aa: CSVEDLGTSGRAIQPQETQYF
d_gene: TRBD2; len: 15; j_gene: TRBJ2-1; abundance: -; v_gene: TRBV9; CDR3nt: TGTGCCAGCAGCGTAGGTGGCGGGAGTTTCAATGAGCAGTTCTTC; CDR3aa: CASSVGGGSFNEQFF
d_gene: -; len: 15; j_gene: TRBJ2-2; abundance: -; v_gene: TRBV15; CDR3nt: TGTGCCACCAGCAGGAGAAGGGAGAACACCGGGGAGCTGTTTTTT; CDR3aa: CATSRRRENTGELFF
d_gene: -; len: 14; j_gene: TRBJ2-1; abundance: few; v_gene: TRBV28; CDR3nt: TGTGCCAGCAGTTTCTCCCCGGGTTACAATGAGCAGTTCTTC; CDR3aa: CASSFSPGYNEQFF
d_gene: -; len: 18; j_gene: TRBJ2-3; abundance: -; v_gene: TRBV3-1; CDR3nt: TGTGCCAGCAGCCAAGATGAGGCGGGGGCCCCTTTCACAGATACGCAGTATTTT; CDR3aa: CASSQDEAGAPFTDTQYF
d_gene: -; len: 13; j_gene: TRBJ2-4; abundance: -; v_gene: TRBV1; CDR3nt: TGCACCAGCAGTCTCCTAGCCAAAAACATTCAGTACTTC; CDR3aa: CTSSLLAKNIQYF
d_gene: TRBD1; len: 15; j_gene: TRBJ2-7; abundance: many; v_gene: TRBV7-2; CDR3nt: TGTGCCAGCAGCTCGGGACAGAGAAAGATGCACGAGCAGTACTTC; CDR3aa: CASSSGQRKMHEQYF